The next 2 T cell receptor beta chains were all read from a single sample in a study of CD8+ T cells in alopecia areata. It was cDNA, reverse transcribed from extracted RNA, that served as the sequencing template. Profiled with immunoSEQ multiplex PCR; TCRdb holds only in-frame clones, not every one. The sample shows roughly 140,000 clones, roughly 82% of them seen only once. Treatment reported: oral pan-JAK inhibitor, 5-10 mg twice daily. The sequenced sample was CD8+ T cells sorted from blood, obtained at week 4, from a patient treated with tofacitinib. All receptors come from a human donor with alopecia areata.

The chain recombines TRBV5-4 with TRBJ2-5; a possible D gene is TRBD2 (5 bases). The V and J ends lost 1 base and 0 bases respectively, with 19 bases between them. The CDR3 is 18 amino acids. CDR1 and CDR2 (germline): SGHNT, YYREEE (reference sequence). This CDR3 reads CASSLIGKMLVNQETQYF. The CDR3 DNA follows: TGTGCCAGCAGCTTGATCGGGAAAATGTTAGTGAACCAAGAGACCCAGTACTTC.

Only one count was recorded for this clone. This chain joins TRBV7-3 and TRBJ2-3; 9 positions match TRBD2. The CDR3 consists of 15 residues. CDR1 SGHTA and CDR2 FQGTGA come from the germline V gene. Trimming cost V 5 bases and J 1 base; bases outside gene matches: 4. The DNA for the CDR3 is TGTGCCAGCAGCATGACTAGCGGTGGCACAGATACGCAGTATTTT. Encoded protein: CASSMTSGGTDTQYF.